This TCR beta chain was documented in a study of T cells after yellow fever vaccination. Study-level background: Libraries from low-cell-number fractions were prepared with the SMART-Seq v4 Ultra Low Input RNA kit.

This CDR3 is 16 amino acids long. Whole-study findings and limits: Most primary-vaccination clones reappeared after the booster (approximately 96% CD4, about 88% CD8).

TCRdb reprocessed the 5' RACE reads with MiXCR, giving one entry per CDR3 protein. The sample lists 100,000 to 150,000 distinct CDR3 sequences, around 9.8% seen once, with under 40% in the top ten. Note on this clonotype: Its cognate antigen is unknown. One junction end does not reproduce the germline sequence, and a read error may be involved.

This chain uses TRBV12-3 or TRBV12-4 with TRBJ2-2; maybe TRBD2 (5 bases). This TCR came from a man aged 18 to 29 who received the YFV17D yellow fever vaccine. Sample: CD8+ T cells sorted from PBMCs, taken on the day of the yellow fever booster vaccination. The CDR3 DNA sequence: TGTGCCACCACACACCTTCGGAACATCGACACCGGGGAGCTGGTTTTT. Its protein product is CATTHLRNIDTGELVF.